This is a list of T cell receptor beta chains from one sample in a study of blood T cells in healthy people across ages. TCRdb re-derived calls from the 5' RACE reads in MiXCR, one entry per CDR3 protein. The table lists approximately 1.5 million distinct CDR3 sequences, 42% of them singletons, with 4% in the top ten. The source material was blood. The receptors were gathered from a woman between 18 and 30 years old in good health. CDR3s include the opening cysteine and the closing phenylalanine or tryptophan.

TRBJ1-2,TRBV20-1,CSARAMDRVTGGYTF
TRBJ2-5,TRBV12-3/TRBV12-4,CASHGLAVGEQYF
TRBJ1-1,TRBV5-1,CASSLVGGGPPEAFF
TRBJ2-7,TRBV7-2,CASSLGPTSGGSDEQYF
TRBJ2-7,TRBV7-9,CASSPRDRVSYEQYF
-,TRBV7-2,CASSLERSSYNEQYF
TRBJ1-1,TRBV20-1,CSAREGTLEAFF
TRBJ2-1,TRBV20-1,CSARRGIGYSYNEQFF
TRBJ2-1,TRBV4-2,CASSQARLPGANEQFF
TRBJ2-5,TRBV25-1,CASTKVETNPRDRSQETQYF
TRBJ1-1,TRBV11-1,CASSLWGEMNTEAFF
TRBJ2-5,TRBV6-2/TRBV6-3,CASSYFQDYQETQYF
TRBJ2-1,TRBV28,CASSWTSRGVDEQFF
TRBJ2-5,TRBV20-1,CSAGTGGAETQYF
TRBJ2-3,TRBV20-1,CSALYRVSTDTQYF
TRBJ2-3,TRBV12-3/TRBV12-4,CASSSRQSTTDTQYF
TRBJ2-1,TRBV7-9,CASSTGLVHEQFF
TRBJ2-3,TRBV5-1,CASSLRQGGDTQYF
TRBJ2-4,TRBV12-3/TRBV12-4,CASSLLVGRGANIQYF
-,TRBV3-1,CASSQALAGDEETQYF
TRBJ1-6,TRBV20-1,CSARAGGPNSPLHF
TRBJ2-5,TRBV6-5,CASRATSDPSGETQYF
TRBJ2-1,TRBV10-3,CAISESGTNPEQFF
TRBJ2-3,TRBV6-5,CASSYSGMAPDTQYF
TRBJ2-1,TRBV7-2,CASSPQGAMGNEQFF
TRBJ2-3,TRBV4-1,CASSQEYPAGGLTQYF
TRBJ2-4,TRBV29-1,CSVGAGTGGSAIRGNIQYF
-,TRBV20-1,CSAGSGLSYEQYF
-,TRBV6-5,CASSYSSSRQGDYEQYF
TRBJ2-7,TRBV9,CASSVAPTGVDEQYF
TRBJ1-1,TRBV4-1,CASSQDVQDRVNTEAFF
TRBJ1-1,TRBV5-5,CASSLEATPNTEAFF
TRBJ1-5,TRBV12-3/TRBV12-4,CASRADRNLQPQHF
TRBJ1-4,TRBV13,CASSQRPTNEKLFF
TRBJ1-5,TRBV20-1,CSASALGPLSNQPQHF
-,TRBV28,CASSLETWDEQYF
TRBJ2-3,TRBV29-1,CSVKTVGGSVDTQYF
TRBJ1-5,TRBV4-2,CASSRGEGQPQHF
-,TRBV3-1,CASSLSMTGLNEQYF
TRBJ2-1,TRBV9,CAGSLLADSYNEQFF
TRBJ1-2,TRBV29-1,CSVVDNYGYTF
TRBJ1-2,TRBV12-3/TRBV12-4,CASSNTGSGYGYTF
TRBJ2-7,TRBV6-1,CASSEWVGTETYEQYF
TRBJ1-1,TRBV5-1,CASSLTGQARRTEAFF
TRBJ2-7,TRBV12-3/TRBV12-4,CASSFRADNEQYF
TRBJ1-5,TRBV7-8,CASSFAGAYQPQHF
TRBJ1-4,TRBV28,CASQPGTGATNEKLFF
TRBJ2-7,TRBV11-1,CASSLAVGSGRYEQYF
TRBJ2-1,TRBV7-2,CAGSKPLGNEQFF
TRBJ2-7,TRBV12-3/TRBV12-4,CASSRGATSSYEQYF
TRBJ2-1,TRBV27,CASSVPGGRNEQFF
TRBJ2-7,TRBV18,CASSPTRTSGSYEQYF
TRBJ1-2,TRBV20-1,CSARDFTGASTGHGYTF
TRBJ2-1,TRBV4-2,CASSQEASGSAYNEQFF
TRBJ2-3,TRBV6-6,CATQRGTDTQYF
TRBJ2-2,TRBV11-2,CASSSLAGGPTGELFF
TRBJ1-2,TRBV7-2,CASSAFQTGHGYTF
TRBJ2-1,TRBV20-1,CSAATSGMEQFF
TRBJ2-1,TRBV6-6,CASSGQGSGFAAEQFF
TRBJ1-2,TRBV7-2,CASSVVGREYGYTF